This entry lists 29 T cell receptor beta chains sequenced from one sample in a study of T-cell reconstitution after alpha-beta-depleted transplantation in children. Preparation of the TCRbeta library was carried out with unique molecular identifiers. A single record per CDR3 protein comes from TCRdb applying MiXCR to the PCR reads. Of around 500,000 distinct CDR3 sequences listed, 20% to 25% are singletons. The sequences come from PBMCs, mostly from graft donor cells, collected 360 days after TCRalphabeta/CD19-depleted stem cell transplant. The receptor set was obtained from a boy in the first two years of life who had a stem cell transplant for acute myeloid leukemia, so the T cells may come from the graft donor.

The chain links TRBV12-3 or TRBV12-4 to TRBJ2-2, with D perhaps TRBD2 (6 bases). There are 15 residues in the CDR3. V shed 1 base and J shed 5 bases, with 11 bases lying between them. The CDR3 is CASSLEGTLTGELFF. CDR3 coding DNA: TGTGCCAGCAGTTTAGAAGGGACTCTGACCGGGGAGCTGTTTTTT.

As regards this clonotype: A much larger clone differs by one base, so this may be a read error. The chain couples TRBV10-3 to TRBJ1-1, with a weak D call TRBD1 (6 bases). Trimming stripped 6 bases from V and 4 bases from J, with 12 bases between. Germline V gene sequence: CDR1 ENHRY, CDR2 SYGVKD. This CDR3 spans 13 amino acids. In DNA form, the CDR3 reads TGTGCCATCAGGCACAGGGCGGGCACTGAAGCTTTCTTT. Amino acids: CAIRHRAGTEAFF.

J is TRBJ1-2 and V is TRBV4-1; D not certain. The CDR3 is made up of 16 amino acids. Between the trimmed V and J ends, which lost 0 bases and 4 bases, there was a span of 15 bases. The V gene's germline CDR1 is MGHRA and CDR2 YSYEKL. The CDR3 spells CASSQEFLNPGYGYTF. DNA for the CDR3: TGCGCCAGCAGCCAAGAGTTCCTAAATCCAGGCTATGGCTACACCTTC.

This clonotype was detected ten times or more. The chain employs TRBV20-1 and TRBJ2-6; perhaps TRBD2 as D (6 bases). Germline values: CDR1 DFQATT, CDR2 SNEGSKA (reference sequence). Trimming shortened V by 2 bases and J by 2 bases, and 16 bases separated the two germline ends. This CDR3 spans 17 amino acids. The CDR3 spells CSARSIGGSPGANVLTF. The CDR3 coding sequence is TGCAGTGCTAGAAGTATAGGAGGGTCGCCTGGGGCCAACGTCCTGACTTTC.

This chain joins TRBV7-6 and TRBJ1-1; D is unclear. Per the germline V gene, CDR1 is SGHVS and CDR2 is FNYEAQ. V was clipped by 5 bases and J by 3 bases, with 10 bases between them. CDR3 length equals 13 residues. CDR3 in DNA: TGTGCCAGCAGCGTCAGTAGGGACACTGAAGCTTTCTTT. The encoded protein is CASSVSRDTEAFF. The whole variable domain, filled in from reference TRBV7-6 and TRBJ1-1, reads GAGVSQSPRYKVTKRGQDVALRCDPISGHVSLYWYRQALGQGPEFLTYFNYEAQQDKSGLPNDRFSAERPEGSISTLTIQRTEQRDSAMYRCASSVSRDTEAFFGQGTRLTVV.

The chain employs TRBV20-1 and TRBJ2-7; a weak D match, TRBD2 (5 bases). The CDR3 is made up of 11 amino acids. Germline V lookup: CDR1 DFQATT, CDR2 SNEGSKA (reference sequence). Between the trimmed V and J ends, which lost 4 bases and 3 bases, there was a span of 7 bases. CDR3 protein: CSANRDYEQYF. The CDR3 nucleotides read TGCAGTGCTAACCGGGACTACGAGCAGTACTTC.

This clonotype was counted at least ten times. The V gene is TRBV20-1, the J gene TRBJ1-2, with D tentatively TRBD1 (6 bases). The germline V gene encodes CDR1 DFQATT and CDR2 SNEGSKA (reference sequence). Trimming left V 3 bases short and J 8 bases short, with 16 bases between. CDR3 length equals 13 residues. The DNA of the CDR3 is TGCAGTGCTAGTGGGGCAGGGGTACGGGGCTACACCTTC. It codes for CSASGAGVRGYTF.

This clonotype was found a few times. The CDR3 DNA reads TGTGCCAGCAGTGACCCCACGACCTGGACTCCAAACACTGAAGCTTTCTTT. As protein: CASSDPTTWTPNTEAFF. V is TRBV2 and J is TRBJ1-1; D is unclear. Germline-derived CDR1 and CDR2 are SNHLY and FYNNEI. This CDR3 contains 17 residues. V was pared by 3 bases and J by 2 bases, with 19 bases between.

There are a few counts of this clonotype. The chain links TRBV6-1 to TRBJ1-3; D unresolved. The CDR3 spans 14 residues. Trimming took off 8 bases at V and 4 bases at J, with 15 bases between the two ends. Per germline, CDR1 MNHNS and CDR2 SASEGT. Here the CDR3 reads CASGSDQLGNTIYF. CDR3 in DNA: TGTGCCAGCGGGTCGGACCAACTGGGAAACACCATATATTTT.

The CDR3 here is CSASLGVRYEQYF. In DNA, the CDR3 is TGCAGTGCTAGTCTCGGGGTTCGCTACGAGCAGTACTTC. V and J are TRBV20-1 and TRBJ2-7; tentatively, D is TRBD2 (5 bases). CDR1 is DFQATT and CDR2 is SNEGSKA in the germline V gene (reference sequence). V gave up 3 bases and J gave up 3 bases, with 12 bases separating them. The CDR3 totals 13 residues.

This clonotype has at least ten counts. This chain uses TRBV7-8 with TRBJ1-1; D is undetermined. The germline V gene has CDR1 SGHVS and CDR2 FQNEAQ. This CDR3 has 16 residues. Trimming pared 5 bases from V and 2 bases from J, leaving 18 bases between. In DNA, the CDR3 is TGTGCCAGCAGCCCTCGCCTCGGGGTCAGTAACACTGAAGCTTTCTTT. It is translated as CASSPRLGVSNTEAFF.

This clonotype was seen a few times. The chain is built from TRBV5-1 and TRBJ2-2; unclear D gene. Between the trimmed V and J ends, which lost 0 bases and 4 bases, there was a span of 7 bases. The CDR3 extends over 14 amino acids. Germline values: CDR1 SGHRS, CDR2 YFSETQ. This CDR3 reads CASSLELATGELFF. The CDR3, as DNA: TGCGCCAGCAGCTTGGAGTTGGCCACCGGGGAGCTGTTTTTT.

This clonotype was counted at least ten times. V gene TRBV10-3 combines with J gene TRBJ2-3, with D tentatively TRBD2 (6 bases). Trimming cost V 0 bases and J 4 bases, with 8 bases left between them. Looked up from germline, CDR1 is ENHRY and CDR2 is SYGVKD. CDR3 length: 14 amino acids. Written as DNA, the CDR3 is TGTGCCATCAGTGAGTCGGGGGAGGCAGATACGCAGTATTTT. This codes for CAISESGEADTQYF.

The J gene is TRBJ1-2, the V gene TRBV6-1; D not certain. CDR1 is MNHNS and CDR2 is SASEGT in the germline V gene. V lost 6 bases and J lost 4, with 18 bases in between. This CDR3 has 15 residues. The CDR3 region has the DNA TGTGCCAGCAGCAACGCGGGGAGGAACCTCTATGGCTACACCTTC. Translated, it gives CASSNAGRNLYGYTF.

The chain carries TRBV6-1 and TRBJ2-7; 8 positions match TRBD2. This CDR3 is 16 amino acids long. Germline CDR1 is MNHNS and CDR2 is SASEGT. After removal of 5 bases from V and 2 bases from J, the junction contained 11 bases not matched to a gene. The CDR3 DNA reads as TGTGCCAGCAGTACCCGCGGCGCGGGGGGCCCCTACGAGCAGTACTTC. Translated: CASSTRGAGGPYEQYF.

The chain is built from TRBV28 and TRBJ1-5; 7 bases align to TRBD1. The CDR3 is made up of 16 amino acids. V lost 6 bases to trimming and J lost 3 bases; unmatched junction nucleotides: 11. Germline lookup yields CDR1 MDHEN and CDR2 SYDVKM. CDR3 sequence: CASRNSDRAPNQPQHF. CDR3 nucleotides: TGTGCCAGCAGAAACTCAGACAGGGCCCCCAATCAGCCCCAGCATTTT. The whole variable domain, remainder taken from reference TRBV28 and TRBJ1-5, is DVKVTQSSRYLVKRTGEKVFLECVQDMDHENMFWYRQDPGLGLRLIYFSYDVKMKEKGDIPEGYSVSREKKERFSLILESASTNQTSMYLCASRNSDRAPNQPQHFGDGTRLSIL.

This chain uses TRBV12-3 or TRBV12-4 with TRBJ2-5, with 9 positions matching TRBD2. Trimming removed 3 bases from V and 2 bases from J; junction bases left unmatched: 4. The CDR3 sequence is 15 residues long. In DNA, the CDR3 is TGTGCCAGCAGTTTCTGGCTAGCGGGGCAAGAGACCCAGTACTTC. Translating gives CASSFWLAGQETQYF.

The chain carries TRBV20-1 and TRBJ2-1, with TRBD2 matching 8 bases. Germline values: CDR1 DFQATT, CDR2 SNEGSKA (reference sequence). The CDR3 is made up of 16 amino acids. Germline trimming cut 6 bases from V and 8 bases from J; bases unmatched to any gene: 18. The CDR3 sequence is CSASSGLLRVGYEQFF. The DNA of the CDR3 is TGCAGTGCATCTAGCGGGCTACTTAGGGTTGGTTATGAGCAGTTCTTC.

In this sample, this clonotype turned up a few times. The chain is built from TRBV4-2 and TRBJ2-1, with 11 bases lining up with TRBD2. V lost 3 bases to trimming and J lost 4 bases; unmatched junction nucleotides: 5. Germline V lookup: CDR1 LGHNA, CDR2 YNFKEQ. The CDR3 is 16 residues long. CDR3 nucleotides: TGTGCCAGCAGCCATACCGGGACTAGCGGTTACAATGAGCAGTTCTTC. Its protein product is CASSHTGTSGYNEQFF.

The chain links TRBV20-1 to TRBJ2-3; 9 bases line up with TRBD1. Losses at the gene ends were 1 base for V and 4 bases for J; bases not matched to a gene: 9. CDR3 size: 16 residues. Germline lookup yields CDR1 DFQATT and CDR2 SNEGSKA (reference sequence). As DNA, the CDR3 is TGCAGTGCTAGAGTCTTTGACAGGGGGAGCCCAGATACGCAGTATTTT. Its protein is CSARVFDRGSPDTQYF.

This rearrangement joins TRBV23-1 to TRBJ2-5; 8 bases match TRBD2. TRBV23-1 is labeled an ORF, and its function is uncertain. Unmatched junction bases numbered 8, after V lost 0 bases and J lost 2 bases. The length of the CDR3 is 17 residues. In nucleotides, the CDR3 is TGCGCCAGCAGTCAATCTCTAGGTTTAGCGGGACAAGAGACCCAGTACTTC. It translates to CASSQSLGLAGQETQYF.

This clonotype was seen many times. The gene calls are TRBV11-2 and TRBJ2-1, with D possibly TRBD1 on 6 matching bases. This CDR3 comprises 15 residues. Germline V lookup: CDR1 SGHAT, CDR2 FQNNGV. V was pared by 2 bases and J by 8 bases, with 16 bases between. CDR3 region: CASSLSGDELDEQFF. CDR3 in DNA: TGTGCCAGCAGCTTATCAGGGGACGAACTCGATGAGCAGTTCTTC.

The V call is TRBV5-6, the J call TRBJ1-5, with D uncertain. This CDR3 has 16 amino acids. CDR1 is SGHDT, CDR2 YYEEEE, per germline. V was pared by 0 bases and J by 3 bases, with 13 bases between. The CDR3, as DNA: TGTGCCAGCAGCTTGGGGGCCAGGAACCACAATCAGCCCCAGCATTTT. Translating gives CASSLGARNHNQPQHF.

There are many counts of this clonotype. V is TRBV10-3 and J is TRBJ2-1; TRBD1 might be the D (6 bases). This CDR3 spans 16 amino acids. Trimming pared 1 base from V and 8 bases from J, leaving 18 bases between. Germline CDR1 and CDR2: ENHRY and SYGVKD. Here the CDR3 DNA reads TGTGCCATCAGTGAGTGGGGGCGGCAGGGAAGGTATGAGCAGTTCTTC. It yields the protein CAISEWGRQGRYEQFF.

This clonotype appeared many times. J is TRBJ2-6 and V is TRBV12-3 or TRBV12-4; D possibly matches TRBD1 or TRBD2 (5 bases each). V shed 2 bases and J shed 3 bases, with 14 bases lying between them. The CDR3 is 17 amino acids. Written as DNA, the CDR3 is TGTGCCAGCAGTTTACTGTGGGGGTTTGATGGGGCCAACGTCCTGACTTTC. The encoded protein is CASSLLWGFDGANVLTF.

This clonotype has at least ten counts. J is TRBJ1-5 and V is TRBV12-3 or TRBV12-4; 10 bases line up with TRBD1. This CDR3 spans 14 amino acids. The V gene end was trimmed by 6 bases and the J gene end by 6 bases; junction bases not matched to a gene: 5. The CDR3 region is CASSTRDRGQPQHF. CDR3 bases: TGTGCCAGCAGCACGCGGGACAGGGGTCAGCCCCAGCATTTT.

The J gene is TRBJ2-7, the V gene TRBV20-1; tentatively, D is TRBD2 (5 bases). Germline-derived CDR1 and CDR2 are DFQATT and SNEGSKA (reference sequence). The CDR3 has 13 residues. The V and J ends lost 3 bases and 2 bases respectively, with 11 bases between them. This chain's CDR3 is CSASPGWPYEQYV. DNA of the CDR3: TGCAGTGCTAGCCCGGGGTGGCCCTACGAGCAGTACGTC.

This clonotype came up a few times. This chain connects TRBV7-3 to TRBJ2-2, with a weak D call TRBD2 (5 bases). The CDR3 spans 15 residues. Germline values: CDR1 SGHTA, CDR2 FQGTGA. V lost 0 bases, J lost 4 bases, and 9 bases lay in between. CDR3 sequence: CASSLTTSTTGELFF. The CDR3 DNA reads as TGTGCCAGCAGCTTAACAACTAGTACCACCGGGGAGCTGTTTTTT.

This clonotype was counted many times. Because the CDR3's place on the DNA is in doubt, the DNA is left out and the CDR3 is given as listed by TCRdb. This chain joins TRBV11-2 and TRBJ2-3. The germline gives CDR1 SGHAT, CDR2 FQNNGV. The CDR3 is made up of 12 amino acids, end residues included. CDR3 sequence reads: CASSSSTDTQYF.